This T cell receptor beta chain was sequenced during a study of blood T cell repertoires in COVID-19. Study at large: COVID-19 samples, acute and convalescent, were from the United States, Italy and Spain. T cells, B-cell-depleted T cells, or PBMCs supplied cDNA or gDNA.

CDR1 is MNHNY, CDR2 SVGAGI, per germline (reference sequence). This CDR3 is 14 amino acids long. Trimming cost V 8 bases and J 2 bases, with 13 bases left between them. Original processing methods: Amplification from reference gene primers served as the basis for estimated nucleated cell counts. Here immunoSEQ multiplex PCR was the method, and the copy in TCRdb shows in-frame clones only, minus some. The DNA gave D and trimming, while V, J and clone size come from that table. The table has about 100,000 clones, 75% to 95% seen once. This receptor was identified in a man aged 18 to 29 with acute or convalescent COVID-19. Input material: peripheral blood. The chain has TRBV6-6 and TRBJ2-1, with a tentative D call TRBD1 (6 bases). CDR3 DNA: TGTGCCAGCTCCCCAGGGGTGCCCTACAATGAGCAGTTCTTC. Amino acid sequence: CASSPGVPYNEQFF.